Included here is one T cell receptor (beta chain) sequence, with context. This sample was taken from a study of shared clonotypes between healthy human individuals. This CDR3 has 12 residues. V was pared by 6 bases and J by 6 bases, with 12 bases between. Germline V gives CDR1 GTSNPN, CDR2 SVGIG (reference sequence). HIV-negative, healthy adults without recent acute infections or vaccinations were the donors. The repertoire was sequenced with immunoSEQ multiplex PCR; TCRdb's copy has only in-frame clones and lacks some. The sample lists 950,000 to 1,300,000 clones; around 74% were seen once. The genes are TRBV30 and TRBJ1-5; D is unclear. The TCR sequence derives from a man between 18 and 29 years old in good health. The sequenced material came from memory CD4+ T cells sorted from blood. The subset is: CD45RA-negative fraction. This chain's CDR3 is CACGRWGQPQHF. The CDR3 nucleotides read TGTGCCTGCGGGCGGTGGGGTCAGCCCCAGCATTTT.